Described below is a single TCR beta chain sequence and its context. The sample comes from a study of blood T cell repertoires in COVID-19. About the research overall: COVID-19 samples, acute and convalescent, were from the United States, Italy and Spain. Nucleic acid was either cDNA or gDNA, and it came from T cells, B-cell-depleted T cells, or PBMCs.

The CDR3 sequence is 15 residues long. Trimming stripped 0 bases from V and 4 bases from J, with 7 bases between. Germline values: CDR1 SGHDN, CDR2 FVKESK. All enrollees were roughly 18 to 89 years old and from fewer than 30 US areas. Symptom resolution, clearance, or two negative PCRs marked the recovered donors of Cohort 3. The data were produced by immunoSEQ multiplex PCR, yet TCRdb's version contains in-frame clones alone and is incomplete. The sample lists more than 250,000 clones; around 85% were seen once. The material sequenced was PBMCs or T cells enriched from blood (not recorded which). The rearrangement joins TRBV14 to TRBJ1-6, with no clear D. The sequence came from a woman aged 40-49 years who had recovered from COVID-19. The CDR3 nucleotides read TGTGCCAGCAGCCAAGATTTCGGTTATAATTCACCCCTCCACTTT. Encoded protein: CASSQDFGYNSPLHF.